One TCR beta chain is described in this entry. This specimen comes from a study of blood T cell repertoires in COVID-19. About the study: In each case, the material was cDNA or gDNA derived from T cells, B-cell-depleted T cells, or PBMCs.

In the study's own analysis: By means of reference gene primer amplification, nucleated cell counts were estimated. Profiled with immunoSEQ multiplex PCR; TCRdb holds only in-frame clones, not every one. V and J calls and clone size are given by that table; D and trimming were obtained from the DNA. Of fewer than 120,000 clones in the sample, less than 85% were seen once. The CDR3 consists of 16 residues. The germline CDR1 and CDR2 sequences are MNHNS and SASEGT. V was cut by 2 bases and J by 2 bases, with 15 bases left in between. The sequencing sample was made of peripheral blood. The gene calls are TRBV6-1 and TRBJ2-5; the D is unclear. The TCR was taken from a woman of 80 years or more with acute or convalescent COVID-19. The CDR3 protein is CASSEPLRHLQETQYF. The CDR3 nucleotides read TGTGCCAGCAGTGAACCACTTCGACACCTACAAGAGACCCAGTACTTC.